The 12 T cell receptor beta chains reported below all come from one sample, sequenced in a study of T cell responses to AZD1222 COVID-19 vaccine. Measured with immunoSEQ multiplex PCR; TCRdb has only the in-frame clones, and not every one. This sample has approximately 220,000 clones; roughly 91% occur once, and the top ten carry around 1%. The starting material was peripheral blood, obtained on day 0 of MenACWY control vaccination. The receptors derive from an adult in good health.

V usage is TRBV19 and J usage is TRBJ1-1; no firm D call. V was cut by 5 bases and J by 3 bases, with 16 bases left in between. The CDR3 length is 15 residues. Germline-derived CDR1 and CDR2 are LNHDA and SQIVND (reference sequence). The CDR3 spells CASSLWAGKYTEAFF. CDR3 coding DNA: TGTGCCAGTAGTCTTTGGGCGGGGAAGTACACTGAAGCTTTCTTT.

The chain uses TRBV7-9 and TRBJ1-5; unclear D gene. The germline V and J ends were trimmed by 1 base and 4 bases, with 8 bases remaining between them. The germline CDR1 and CDR2 sequences are SEHNR and FQNEAQ (reference sequence). The CDR3 consists of 14 residues. CDR3 amino acids: CASSLEGSNQPQHF. DNA for the CDR3: TGTGCCAGCAGCTTAGAAGGGTCAAATCAGCCCCAGCATTTT.

This clone was observed once. V usage is TRBV7-2 and J usage is TRBJ1-3; no clear D gene. CDR3 length equals 15 residues. V shed 3 bases and J shed 0 bases, with 9 bases lying between them. Germline V gene sequence: CDR1 SGHTA, CDR2 FQGNSA. The CDR3 loop reads CASSFAGSSGNTIYF. Here the CDR3 DNA reads TGTGCCAGCAGCTTCGCAGGCTCCTCTGGAAACACCATATATTTT.

The V call is TRBV12-3 or TRBV12-4, the J call TRBJ2-7; no reliable D call. The CDR3 has 12 amino acids. The V end was cut by 5 bases, the J end by 6 bases, with 11 bases between. The CDR3 is CASSADPLEQYF. The CDR3 region has the DNA TGTGCCAGCAGTGCGGACCCCCTCGAGCAGTACTTC.

The rearrangement joins TRBV4-3 to TRBJ1-2; a possible D gene is TRBD1 (6 bases). The CDR3 length is 13 residues. Germline V gene data show CDR1 as LGHNA and CDR2 as YSLEER. Between the trimmed V and J ends, which lost 4 bases and 2 bases, there was a span of 8 bases. The CDR3 loop reads CASSPQGNYGYTF. In DNA, the CDR3 is TGCGCCAGCAGCCCACAGGGAAACTATGGCTACACCTTC.

The rearrangement links TRBV15 to TRBJ1-2; 9 nucleotides agree with TRBD1. The germline V gene encodes CDR1 LNHNV and CDR2 YYDKDF (reference sequence). The CDR3 loop spans 14 amino acids. Trimming took 1 base from V and 5 from J; bases not matched to a gene: 2. CDR3 region: CATSRADRGYGYTF. The CDR3, as DNA: TGTGCCACCAGCAGAGCCGACAGGGGGTATGGCTACACCTTC.

V and J are TRBV2 and TRBJ2-5, with D tentatively TRBD1 (6 bases). Trimming stripped 5 bases from V and 1 base from J, with 8 bases between. This CDR3 is built from 13 residues. Per germline, CDR1 SNHLY and CDR2 FYNNEI. The CDR3 here is CASSRGTQETQYF. In nucleotides, the CDR3 is TGTGCCAGCAGTAGGGGGACCCAAGAGACCCAGTACTTC.

The chain recombines TRBV11-3 with TRBJ2-3; the match to TRBD2 covers 10 bases. CDR1 and CDR2 (germline): SGHNT, YENEEA. The CDR3 extends over 15 amino acids. The trim removed 6 bases at V and 5 bases at J, leaving 8 bases unmatched. CDR3 protein: CASSPSGGAVDTQYF. The DNA for the CDR3 is TGTGCCAGCAGTCCGAGCGGGGGGGCCGTAGATACGCAGTATTTT.

As for this clone: The sample contains more than one DNA sequence encoding this CDR3. This chain connects TRBV7-9 to TRBJ1-2, with 8 bases aligning to TRBD1. V lost 5 bases, J lost 3 bases, and 5 bases stayed unmatched. Germline CDR1 and CDR2: SEHNR and FQNEAQ (reference sequence). The CDR3 sequence is 14 residues long. CDR3 loop: CASSATGGDYGYTF. DNA of the CDR3: TGTGCCAGCAGCGCAACAGGGGGGGACTATGGCTACACCTTC.

V usage is TRBV18 and J usage is TRBJ1-1, with a tentative D call TRBD1 (5 bases). CDR3 length: 16 residues. Looked up from germline, CDR1 is KGHSH and CDR2 is LQKENI. V lost 2 bases to trimming and J lost 3 bases, with 16 bases between them. The CDR3 DNA follows: TGTGCCAGCTCACCATATCTGGGACTGGGGGACACTGAAGCTTTCTTT. Translated, it gives CASSPYLGLGDTEAFF.

V usage is TRBV7-2 and J usage is TRBJ1-2; no firm D call. Germline V lookup: CDR1 SGHTA, CDR2 FQGNSA. V dropped 6 bases and J dropped 4 bases, with 21 bases sitting between them. There are 16 residues in the CDR3. The DNA for the CDR3 is TGTGCCAGCAGGGGCCCCGCCACGTTTAGAATCTATGGCTACACCTTC. This encodes CASRGPATFRIYGYTF.

V gene TRBV7-9 combines with J gene TRBJ1-3, with no clear D. Germline V gives CDR1 SEHNR, CDR2 FQNEAQ (reference sequence). CDR3 length equals 16 residues. Trimming left V 5 bases short and J 3 bases short, with 17 bases between. CDR3 in amino acids: CASSRPGNSDGNTIYF. The CDR3, as DNA: TGTGCCAGCAGCCGACCAGGAAATAGTGATGGAAACACCATATATTTT.